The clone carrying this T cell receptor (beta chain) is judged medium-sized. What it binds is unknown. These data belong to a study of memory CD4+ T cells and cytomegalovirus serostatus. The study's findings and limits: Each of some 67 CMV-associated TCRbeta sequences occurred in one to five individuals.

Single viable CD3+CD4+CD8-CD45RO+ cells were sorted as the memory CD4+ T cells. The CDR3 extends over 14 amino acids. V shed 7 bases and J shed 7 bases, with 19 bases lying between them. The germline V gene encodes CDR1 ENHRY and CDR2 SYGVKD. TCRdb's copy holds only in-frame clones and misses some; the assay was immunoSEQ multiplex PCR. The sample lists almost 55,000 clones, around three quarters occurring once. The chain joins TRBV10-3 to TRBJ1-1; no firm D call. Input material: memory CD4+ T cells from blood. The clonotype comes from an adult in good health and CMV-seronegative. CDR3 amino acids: CAIKVDPSAHEAFF. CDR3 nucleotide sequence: TGTGCCATCAAAGTTGACCCTTCGGCCCATGAAGCTTTCTTT.